This TCR beta chain was recorded in a study of CD8 T cells in ankylosing spondylitis. Study conclusions and caveats: Ankylosing spondylitis blood appeared to be characterized by a TCR beta motif of roughly eight highly homologous variants.

This clonotype has more than one count but fewer than ten. Its specificity is unknown. Using quantitative 5'-RACE with molecular barcodes, the authors made TCR beta libraries. TCRdb reprocessed the 5' RACE reads with MiXCR, giving one entry per CDR3 protein. The sample carries around 770,000 distinct CDR3 sequences, approximately 12% recorded once. The sequenced sample was blood, either unsorted or a sorted T cell fraction (not recorded which). This receptor was obtained from a male donor with ankylosing spondylitis.

The CDR3 protein is CASKRTPYNSPLHF. The CDR3 DNA reads as TGTGCCAGCAAAAGGACACCCTATAATTCACCCCTCCACTTT. V is TRBV2 and J is TRBJ1-6; tentatively, D is TRBD1 (5 bases). Trimming took off 7 bases at V and 2 bases at J, with 9 bases between the two ends. Germline V lookup: CDR1 SNHLY, CDR2 FYNNEI. There are 14 residues in the CDR3.